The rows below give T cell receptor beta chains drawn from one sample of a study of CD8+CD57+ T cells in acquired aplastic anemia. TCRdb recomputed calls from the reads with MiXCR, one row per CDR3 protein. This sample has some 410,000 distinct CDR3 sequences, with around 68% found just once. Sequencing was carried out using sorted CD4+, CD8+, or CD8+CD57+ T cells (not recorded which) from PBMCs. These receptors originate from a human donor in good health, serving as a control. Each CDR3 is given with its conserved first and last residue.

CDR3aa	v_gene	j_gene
CSAGRFVSKPYEQYF	TRBV20-1	TRBJ2-7
CASSWTIGNTIYF	TRBV5-6	TRBJ1-3
CASSRGKTNTDSF	TRBV12-3/TRBV12-4	TRBJ1-1
CSAFGGNPEAFF	TRBV20-1	TRBJ1-1
CSVCRDRGQGNEKLFF	TRBV29-1	TRBJ1-4
CASSVDGTASPLHF	TRBV9	TRBJ1-6
CASSSQQAGGTEVFF	TRBV7-2	TRBJ1-1
CASSTNRDNTEAFF	TRBV7-2	TRBJ1-1
CSARDIRSYGYTF	TRBV20-1	TRBJ1-2
CSARAPPTNEKLFF	TRBV29-1	TRBJ1-4
CASRQGSQANSPLHF	TRBV19	TRBJ1-6
CAIKNNILAGGDNEQYF	TRBV10-3	TRBJ2-3
CASSEPDTENADSDTIYF	TRBV9	TRBJ1-3
CASTLVGGGGSDTQYF	TRBV11-2	TRBJ2-3
CASNLGRLFTDTQYF	TRBV6-1	TRBJ2-3
CASSLGARGYNEQFF	TRBV7-2	TRBJ2-1
CASSATPKGIHSSPLHF	TRBV12-3/TRBV12-4	TRBJ1-6
CASSLGSQGNTIYF	TRBV5-1	TRBJ1-3
CASSLRGGTFTNYF	TRBV7-2	TRBJ2-3
CSARAGSSYNSPLHF	TRBV20-1	TRBJ1-6
CASSFDSNSPLHYFF	TRBV7-3	TRBJ2-1
CASGEAGGGAREQYF	TRBV9	TRBJ2-7